This T cell receptor (beta chain) comes out of a study of T-cell reconstitution after alpha-beta-depleted transplantation in children. A library of TCRbeta sequences, prepared with unique molecular identifiers, was generated. TCRdb used MiXCR to reprocess the PCR reads, holding one entry per CDR3 protein. The table lists about 250,000 distinct CDR3 sequences, about 24% of them singletons, with about 4.8% in the top ten. This clonotype was counted many times. The antigen remains unidentified. Findings and caveats of the study: The main origin of T-cell counts and diversity one year after transplant was newly produced T cells.

The CDR3 consists of 14 residues. CDR1 is SQVTM, CDR2 ANQGSEA, per germline. With 0 bases clipped from V and 6 bases from J, the junction kept 7 bases outside the gene matches. Sequencing was performed on PBMCs, mostly from graft donor cells, taken 360 days after TCRalphabeta/CD19-depleted stem cell transplant. The receptor was isolated from a female patient aged 2-9 years who had a stem cell transplant for congenital amegakaryocytic thrombocytopenia, so the T cells may come from the graft donor. The chain employs TRBV29-1 and TRBJ2-7, with 8 bases identical to TRBD2. CDR3 nucleotides: TGCAGCGTTGAAGATGAGTCGGGAGGGCCCGAGCAGTACTTC. Translated, it gives CSVEDESGGPEQYF.